This T cell receptor (beta chain) was found in a study of cytomegalovirus exposure and HLA in healthy donors. The CDR3 sequence is 17 residues long. The germline V gene encodes CDR1 MGHRA and CDR2 YSYEKL. V lost 4 bases and J lost 4, with 22 bases in between. The PCR ran on 60 Vbeta and 13 Jbeta primers. Sequenced by immunoSEQ multiplex PCR; TCRdb stores in-frame clones only, minus some. Here the sample spans under 150,000 clones, 75% to 85% being singletons. These donors, healthy bone marrow donors, were studied. This clonotype originated in a woman aged 40 to 50 in good health and CMV-seronegative. The specimen sequenced was PBMCs. The chain carries TRBV4-1 and TRBJ1-1, with TRBD1 as a possible D gene (6 bases). Here the CDR3 DNA reads TGCGCCAGCAGCCCCTTGGGCAGGGGCACGGAGGCCACTGAAGCTTTCTTT. Residues: CASSPLGRGTEATEAFF.